The 12 T cell receptor beta chains below all came from one sample that was sequenced in a study of control samples from healthy donors and cancer patients. Method: immunoSEQ multiplex PCR; TCRdb's copy keeps in-frame clones and lacks some. The repertoire holds some 150,000 clones, around 94% seen once, with approximately 15% in the top ten. The material sequenced was PBMCs. Receptor source: a man in his fifties or sixties with colorectal cancer.

The J gene is TRBJ2-2, the V gene TRBV6-5; 7 nucleotides match TRBD1. The junction had 2 bases not matched to a gene; V was cut back by 6 bases and J by 1 base. The CDR3 is 14 residues long. Germline values: CDR1 MNHEY, CDR2 SVGAGI. CDR3 coding DNA: TGTGCCAGCAGATGGACAGGGAACACCGGGGAGCTGTTTTTT. Its translation is CASRWTGNTGELFF.

The J gene is TRBJ1-3, the V gene TRBV7-9; unclear D gene. Trimming cost V 5 bases and J 4 bases, with 21 bases left between them. There are 17 residues in the CDR3. The V gene's germline CDR1 is SEHNR and CDR2 FQNEAQ (reference sequence). The DNA for the CDR3 is TGTGCCAGCAGCATATGGGTCCGTAGGGAATCAGGAAACACCATATATTTT. Translated: CASSIWVRRESGNTIYF. Using reference TRBV7-9 and TRBJ1-3 for the parts outside the CDR3, the full variable domain is DTGVSQNPRHKITKRGQNVTFRCDPISEHNRLYWYRQTLGQGPEFLTYFQNEAQLEKSRLLSDRFSAERPKGSFSTLEIQRTEQGDSAMYLCASSIWVRRESGNTIYFGEGSWLTVV.

This clone is a singleton in its sample. The chain links TRBV19 to TRBJ1-3; no clear D gene. The CDR3 loop spans 15 amino acids. In germline, CDR1 is LNHDA, CDR2 SQIVND (reference sequence). The germline V and J ends were trimmed by 5 bases and 0 bases, with 11 bases remaining between them. CDR3 region: CASSGRIVSGNTIYF. For the CDR3, the DNA is TGTGCCAGTAGTGGACGGATCGTCTCTGGAAACACCATATATTTT.

The genes are TRBV6-1 and TRBJ1-5; no clear D gene. The CDR3 runs to 14 residues. Deletions cut 0 bases from V and 4 bases from J, with 7 bases between. The V gene's germline CDR1 is MNHNS and CDR2 SASEGT. CDR3 nucleotides: TGTGCCAGCAGTGAAGCGTACGGTAATCAGCCCCAGCATTTT. Translation: CASSEAYGNQPQHF.

This chain joins TRBV30 and TRBJ1-1; TRBD1 might be the D (6 bases). V dropped 4 bases and J dropped 5 bases, with 11 bases sitting between them. CDR3 length equals 12 residues. In germline, CDR1 is GTSNPN, CDR2 SVGIG (reference sequence). The CDR3 region is CAWTQGLTEAFF. Written as DNA, the CDR3 is TGTGCCTGGACCCAGGGGTTGACTGAAGCTTTCTTT.

This clone was detected a few times. The chain couples TRBV5-8 to TRBJ2-5; the match to TRBD1 covers 9 bases. This CDR3 is built from 16 residues. The germline CDR1 and CDR2 sequences are SGHTS and YDEGEE. The trim removed 2 bases at V and 2 bases at J, leaving 7 bases unmatched. The CDR3 sequence is CASSFNVGTGQETQYF. In DNA, the CDR3 is TGTGCCAGCAGCTTTAATGTCGGGACAGGGCAAGAGACCCAGTACTTC.

The rearrangement joins TRBV3-1 (or the pseudogene TRBV3-2) to TRBJ2-2; D remains ambiguous. The CDR3 contains 15 residues. V lost 2 bases and J lost 3, with 10 bases in between. Germline V gene sequence: CDR1 LGHDT, CDR2 YNNKEL (reference sequence). The CDR3 DNA follows: TGTGCCAGCAGCCAATCGGCCCCCGACACCGGGGAGCTGTTTTTT. This codes for CASSQSAPDTGELFF.

The chain is built from TRBV7-2 and TRBJ1-1; D remains ambiguous. CDR3 size: 15 residues. Germline V gene sequence: CDR1 SGHTA, CDR2 FQGNSA. Trimming removed 5 bases from V and 1 base from J, with 14 bases in between. The CDR3 nucleotides read TGTGCCAGCAGCGCCGGACGGACCCGGAACACTGAAGCTTTCTTT. This translates into CASSAGRTRNTEAFF.

The genes are TRBV11-2 and TRBJ1-1; no firm D call. CDR3 length: 11 residues. Germline V gene data show CDR1 as SGHAT and CDR2 as FQNNGV. V lost 5 bases to trimming and J lost 3 bases, with 4 bases between them. CDR3 in DNA: TGTGCCAGCAGCCACCACACTGAAGCTTTCTTT. Amino acid sequence: CASSHHTEAFF. Together with reference TRBV11-2 and TRBJ1-1, the CDR3 gives the full variable domain: EAGVAQSPRYKIIEKRQSVAFWCNPISGHATLYWYQQILGQGPKLLIQFQNNGVVDDSQLPKDRFSAERLKGVDSTLKIQPAKLEDSAVYLCASSHHTEAFFGQGTRLTVV.

The chain combines TRBV19 with TRBJ2-5, with 7 bases fitting TRBD2. The V gene's germline CDR1 is LNHDA and CDR2 SQIVND (reference sequence). The CDR3 runs to 16 residues. V was clipped by 5 bases and J by 0 bases; unmatched bases: 9. The CDR3 reads CASSRSSGAYQETQYF. CDR3 nucleotides: TGTGCCAGTAGTCGTTCCAGCGGGGCCTACCAAGAGACCCAGTACTTC.

The CDR3 reads CASSPGLTTNEKLFF. The CDR3 coding sequence is TGTGCCAGCTCCCCGGGACTAACAACTAATGAAAAACTGTTTTTT. The chain uses TRBV18 and TRBJ1-4; D is possibly TRBD1 (5 bases). There are 15 residues in the CDR3. V dropped 6 bases and J dropped 0 bases, with 11 bases sitting between them. Per the germline V gene, CDR1 is KGHSH and CDR2 is LQKENI.

This clone was seen more than once but under ten times. The genes are TRBV19 and TRBJ2-2, with TRBD2 matching 9 bases. The CDR3 contains 17 residues. Germline trimming cut 2 bases from V and 3 bases from J; bases unmatched to any gene: 7. CDR1 and CDR2 (germline): LNHDA, SQIVND (reference sequence). The CDR3 bases are TGTGCCAGTAGTATACTAGCGGGGAAACGAGACACCGGGGAGCTGTTTTTT. Translation: CASSILAGKRDTGELFF.